This T cell receptor (beta chain) derives from a study of OX40 agonist ivuxolimab in advanced cancers. With autoimmune disease history or systemic immunosuppression, patients were excluded. J was trimmed by 4 bases and V by 2 bases; bases with no gene match: 4. The CDR3 runs to 14 residues. The germline V gene has CDR1 LGHNT and CDR2 FRNRAP. Assay used: immunoSEQ multiplex PCR; TCRdb lists only in-frame clones, some missing. The table has approximately 38,000 clones, 92% seen once; the top ten hold nearly 9.5%. The chain couples TRBV12-5 to TRBJ1-2, with 7 positions matching TRBD1. This sequence originates from an adult with an advanced solid tumor such as melanoma, head and neck, liver or kidney cancer. The sequencing used CD4+ or CD8+ T cells sorted from blood, collected in a trial of the OX40 agonist ivuxolimab. The CDR3 region is CASGLQDRLYGYTF. The CDR3 nucleotides are TGTGCTAGTGGTTTGCAGGACAGGCTCTATGGCTACACCTTC.